This is a list of T cell receptor beta chains from one sample in a study of response to subunit inactivated influenza vaccine. TCRdb re-analysed the RT-PCR reads in MiXCR, keeping a single row per CDR3 protein. The sample records about 240,000 distinct CDR3 sequences, over 9% being singletons. Sequencing was performed on non-naive T cells sorted from PBMCs, taken less than 15 days before vaccination. These receptors came from a man between 45 and 60 years old who received an inactivated influenza vaccine. Each CDR3 is given with its conserved first and last residue. D genes are given only for firm matches. Rows give clone size only sometimes, using once, few, many, or a class for an expanded clone.

j_gene | d_gene | abundance | v_gene | CDR3aa | CDR3nt
TRBJ2-5 | TRBD2 | - | TRBV30 | CAWSSSGGKTQYF | TGTGCCTGGAGTTCTAGCGGGGGTAAGACCCAGTACTTC
TRBJ2-7 | - | many | TRBV7-2 | CASSHVGGYYEQYF | TGTGCCAGCAGCCACGTCGGCGGGTACTACGAGCAGTACTTC
TRBJ2-3 | - | - | TRBV6-5 | CASSYYSADTDTQYF | TGTGCCAGCAGTTACTACTCGGCAGACACAGATACGCAGTATTTT
TRBJ1-2 | - | many | TRBV15 | CATSRDLTEGYTF | TGTGCCACCAGCAGGGACCTGACCGAAGGCTACACCTTC
TRBJ1-3 | - | - | TRBV10-3 | CATSDSLSGNTIYF | TGTGCCACCTCCGACAGCCTCTCTGGAAACACCATATATTTT
TRBJ2-7 | TRBD2 | once | TRBV2 | CASSEQTSGSGLQYF | TGTGCCAGCAGTGAGCAGACTAGCGGGAGTGGGTTGCAGTACTTC
TRBJ1-1 | - | few | TRBV4-2 | CASSARTVMNTEAFF | TGTGCCAGCAGCGCTCGGACAGTGATGAACACTGAAGCTTTCTTT
TRBJ2-1 | - | few | TRBV5-1 | CASSGGGGGEQFF | TGCGCCAGCAGTGGCGGGGGCGGCGGTGAGCAGTTCTTC
TRBJ1-1 | - | - | TRBV2 | CASSEDRDTEAFF | TGTGCCAGCAGTGAAGACCGGGACACTGAAGCTTTCTTT
TRBJ2-7 | - | many | TRBV7-9 | CASSLSQDEQYF | TGTGCCAGCAGCTTAAGTCAGGACGAGCAGTACTTC
TRBJ2-5 | TRBD2 | - | TRBV5-1 | CASSLAGTSGMQTQYF | TGCGCCAGCAGCTTGGCGGGGACTAGCGGGATGCAGACCCAGTACTTC
TRBJ1-6 | - | many | TRBV27 | CASRSDSRSPLHF | TGTGCCAGCAGGTCGGACAGTAGGTCACCCCTCCACTTT
TRBJ2-1 | TRBD1 | few | TRBV12-3/TRBV12-4 | CASSPFKGADEQFF | TGTGCCAGCAGCCCTTTCAAGGGGGCCGATGAGCAGTTCTTC
TRBJ2-3 | - | few | TRBV5-1 | CASSPTHSSTSRFDTQYF | TGCGCCAGCAGCCCAACCCACAGTTCTACTAGCCGGTTCGATACGCAGTATTTT
TRBJ2-7 | TRBD2 | few | TRBV5-1 | CASSPTLAGGYYEQYF | TGCGCCAGCAGCCCCACACTAGCGGGGGGGTACTACGAGCAGTACTTC
TRBJ2-3 | TRBD2 | - | TRBV4-3 | CASSYPGVAGVTDTQYF | TGCGCCAGCAGCTACCCCGGGGTAGCGGGAGTCACAGATACGCAGTATTTT
TRBJ2-5 | TRBD1 | - | TRBV20-1 | CSARDLAGGETQYF | TGCAGTGCTAGAGATCTCGCAGGGGGAGAGACCCAGTACTTC
TRBJ2-3 | - | - | TRBV20-1 | CSARDPAGDLVDTQYF | TGCAGTGCTAGAGATCCGGCGGGCGACTTAGTGGATACGCAGTATTTT
TRBJ2-1 | - | few | TRBV19 | CASTLNNEQFF | TGTGCCAGTACCCTTAACAATGAGCAGTTCTTC
TRBJ2-6 | - | few | TRBV6-2/TRBV6-3 | CASSDNRVQSGANVLTF | TGTGCCAGCAGTGATAACAGGGTTCAGTCTGGGGCCAACGTCCTGACTTTC
TRBJ2-2 | - | few | TRBV27 | CASSFEGALGYQFANTGELFF | TGTGCCAGCAGTTTTGAAGGGGCTTTGGGCTATCAATTCGCGAACACCGGGGAGCTGTTTTTT
TRBJ2-3 | - | - | TRBV6-1 | CASSELGGGLNFDTQYF | TGTGCCAGCAGTGAGCTTGGCGGGGGCCTTAACTTTGATACGCAGTATTTT
TRBJ1-5 | TRBD1 | - | TRBV6-1 | CASRPDREGGNQPQHF | TGTGCCAGCAGGCCTGACAGGGAAGGAGGCAATCAGCCCCAGCATTTT
TRBJ2-7 | TRBD2 | many | TRBV3-1 | CASSQGLLAGDYEQYF | TGTGCCAGCAGCCAAGGGCTACTAGCGGGGGATTACGAGCAGTACTTC
TRBJ2-3 | TRBD2 | few | TRBV29-1 | CSVTSGPTDTQYF | TGCAGCGTGACTAGCGGGCCCACAGATACGCAGTATTTT
TRBJ2-1 | - | - | TRBV11-3 | CASSLRQGGILNEQFF | TGTGCCAGCAGCTTGAGGCAGGGTGGGATTTTAAATGAGCAGTTCTTC
TRBJ2-3 | - | many | TRBV15 | CATSREGGVVRADTQYF | TGTGCCACCAGCAGAGAAGGGGGGGTGGTCAGGGCAGATACGCAGTATTTT
TRBJ2-3 | TRBD2 | many | TRBV24-1 | CATSDPRTSGRPDTQYF | TGTGCCACCAGTGATCCGCGGACTAGCGGGAGACCAGATACGCAGTATTTT
TRBJ2-2 | TRBD1 | few | TRBV2 | CASSGQGRYTGELFF | TGTGCCAGCAGTGGACAGGGGCGATACACCGGGGAGCTGTTTTTT
TRBJ1-4 | - | few | TRBV4-3 | CASSQDGGTETEKLFF | TGCGCCAGCAGCCAAGATGGAGGGACGGAAACCGAAAAACTGTTTTTT
TRBJ2-7 | TRBD1 | many | TRBV12-3/TRBV12-4 | CASSLSADRSSYEQYF | TGTGCCAGCAGTTTATCCGCGGACAGGTCCTCCTACGAGCAGTACTTC
TRBJ2-7 | - | - | TRBV15 | CATSRDPLTYEQYF | TGTGCCACCAGCAGAGACCCGCTTACCTACGAGCAGTACTTC
TRBJ2-2 | TRBD1 | many | TRBV12-3/TRBV12-4 | CATNKGTGLSGELFF | TGTGCCACCAACAAAGGGACAGGGCTATCCGGGGAGCTGTTTTTT
TRBJ2-6 | - | many | TRBV7-9 | CASSPLRGSSSGANVLTF | TGTGCCAGCAGCCCCCTTAGAGGGAGTAGCTCTGGGGCCAACGTCCTGACTTTC
TRBJ2-7 | - | few | TRBV25-1 | CASSELGSKTREQYF | TGTGCCAGCAGTGAACTGGGGTCAAAAACCCGCGAGCAGTACTTC
TRBJ2-2 | TRBD2 | few | TRBV7-9 | CASSSLAGGWAGELFF | TGTGCCAGCAGCTCCCTAGCGGGAGGTTGGGCCGGGGAGCTGTTTTTT
TRBJ1-2 | - | - | TRBV19 | CASSPRGGGYTF | TGTGCCAGTAGTCCCCGAGGTGGTGGCTACACCTTC
TRBJ2-4 | - | few | TRBV30 | CAWGLAKNIQYF | TGTGCCTGGGGTCTAGCCAAAAACATTCAGTACTTC
TRBJ1-2 | - | few | TRBV11-2 | CASSSNIDYGYTF | TGTGCCAGCAGCTCTAACATTGACTATGGCTACACCTTC
TRBJ2-3 | TRBD2 | few | TRBV7-2 | CASGGEWGTDTQYF | TGTGCCAGCGGGGGGGAGTGGGGCACAGATACGCAGTATTTT
TRBJ2-7 | - | - | TRBV3-1 | CASSQEGRAYEQYF | TGTGCCAGCAGCCAAGAGGGCAGGGCCTACGAGCAGTACTTC
TRBJ2-2 | TRBD2 | many | TRBV29-1 | CSADGTTNTGELFF | TGCAGCGCTGACGGGACTACGAACACCGGGGAGCTGTTTTTT
TRBJ2-7 | - | few | TRBV3-1 | CASSRGFSEQYF | TGTGCCAGCAGCCGAGGGTTCAGCGAGCAGTACTTC
TRBJ2-1 | - | many | TRBV5-1 | CASSLAGVNEQFF | TGCGCCAGCAGCTTGGCCGGTGTTAATGAGCAGTTCTTC
TRBJ2-1 | TRBD2 | many | TRBV10-3 | CAINPGTSGAYNEQFF | TGTGCCATCAACCCGGGGACTAGCGGAGCCTACAATGAGCAGTTCTTC
TRBJ2-2 | - | many | TRBV10-3 | CAISPRGPGTGELFF | TGTGCCATCAGCCCCCGGGGCCCGGGGACCGGGGAGCTGTTTTTT
TRBJ2-5 | - | - | TRBV29-1 | CSVVSTQETQYF | TGCAGCGTTGTATCCACCCAAGAGACCCAGTACTTC
TRBJ1-2 | - | - | TRBV4-3 | CASSQEMDARNGYTF | TGCGCCAGCAGCCAAGAAATGGACGCCAGAAATGGCTACACCTTC
TRBJ2-1 | - | - | TRBV3-1 | CASSQRTGKIFF | TGTGCCAGCAGCCAACGTACAGGGAAAATATTCTTC